This T cell receptor (beta chain) was profiled in a study of T-cell reconstitution after alpha-beta-depleted transplantation in children. General observations from the study: Several hundred expanded graft clones reportedly were the source of alpha-beta T cells about two months after transplant. Hyperexpanded clones declined; after one year, newly produced T cells mostly supplied diversity.

As it was prepared, the TCRbeta library received unique molecular identifiers. From the PCR reads, TCRdb called clonotypes with MiXCR, one entry per CDR3 protein. The table includes approximately 650,000 distinct CDR3 sequences, around 14% detected once. The CDR3 spans 14 residues. The germline V gene has CDR1 DFQATT and CDR2 SNEGSKA (reference sequence). V lost 4 bases to trimming and J lost 0 bases, with 10 bases between them. This clonotype came up many times. What it recognizes is unknown. The chain recombines TRBV20-1 with TRBJ1-3; D is unclear. The sequencing used PBMCs, collected before TCRalphabeta/CD19-depleted stem cell transplant. The receptor comes from a girl aged 2-10 years with congenital amegakaryocytic thrombocytopenia, due to receive a stem cell transplant. The CDR3 loop is CSAMLGDSGNTIYF. Here the CDR3 DNA reads TGCAGTGCTATGTTAGGAGACTCTGGAAACACCATATATTTT.